The 26 T cell receptor beta chains presented below share a single source sample, sequenced in a study of CD8+ T cells in alopecia areata. Indicated treatment: oral pan-JAK inhibitor, 5-10 mg twice daily. After isolation, RNA underwent reverse transcription to generate cDNA as the sequencing template. Generated by immunoSEQ multiplex PCR, the TCRdb table keeps only in-frame clones and is missing some. The data show just over 150,000 clones, 65% seen once. Source: CD4+ T cells sorted from blood, taken at week 4, from a patient treated with tofacitinib. Receptors were obtained from a human donor with alopecia areata.

The chain recombines TRBV6-6 with TRBJ2-1; D gene uncertain. CDR3 length: 11 residues. CDR1 and CDR2 (germline): MNHNY, SVGAGI (reference sequence). The V end lost 5 bases, the J end lost 7 bases, and 6 bases lay between the germline ends. The CDR3 reads CASSPRNEQFF. CDR3 DNA: TGTGCCAGCAGTCCTCGGAATGAGCAGTTCTTC.

The chain has TRBV30 and TRBJ1-2; D is perhaps TRBD1 (5 bases). Germline CDR1 reads GTSNPN; CDR2 reads SVGIG (reference sequence). The CDR3 runs 12 residues. Trimming removed 3 bases from V and 6 bases from J, with 11 bases in between. This chain's CDR3 is CAWSHRGDGYTF. In DNA, the CDR3 is TGTGCCTGGAGCCATAGGGGCGATGGCTACACCTTC.

The table lists this clone with a count of one. The rearrangement joins TRBV29-1 to TRBJ2-2, with D perhaps TRBD1 (5 bases). Trimming removed 4 bases from V and 7 bases from J, with 13 bases in between. The germline CDR1 and CDR2 sequences are SQVTM and ANQGSEA. The CDR3 totals 13 residues. The CDR3 region is CSVVRTLGGELFF. The CDR3 DNA reads TGCAGCGTTGTAAGGACATTGGGCGGGGAGCTGTTTTTT.

The gene calls are TRBV6-6 and TRBJ2-7; 9 bases fit TRBD2. V shed 7 bases and J 3 bases; nucleotides not matched to a gene: 7. Germline V gene sequence: CDR1 MNHNY, CDR2 SVGAGI (reference sequence). The CDR3 length is 14 residues. The CDR3 here is CASTGGLAIYEQYF. The CDR3 DNA is TGTGCCAGCACTGGAGGACTAGCGATCTACGAGCAGTACTTC.

This sequence joins TRBV4-3 and TRBJ2-5; D call uncertain. Germline-derived CDR1 and CDR2 are LGHNA and YSLEER. Trimming left V 0 bases short and J 1 base short, with 9 bases between. This CDR3 comprises 15 residues. The CDR3 reads CASSQDHVGQETQYF. DNA of the CDR3: TGCGCCAGCAGCCAAGATCATGTAGGCCAAGAGACCCAGTACTTC.

This clone turned up a few times. The chain carries TRBV19 and TRBJ2-2; D gene ambiguous. The germline gives CDR1 LNHDA, CDR2 SQIVND (reference sequence). The CDR3 is 14 residues long. V was trimmed by 3 bases and J by 0 bases, leaving 5 bases between them. The CDR3 here is CASSIHTNTGELFF. The CDR3 bases are TGTGCCAGTAGTATCCACACGAACACCGGGGAGCTGTTTTTT.

The rearrangement links TRBV30 to TRBJ2-5, with TRBD2 matching 10 bases. The CDR3 consists of 18 residues. J was trimmed by 5 bases and V by 0 bases; bases with no gene match: 15. CDR1 is GTSNPN, CDR2 SVGIG, per germline (reference sequence). The chain's CDR3 is CAWSVTSGTRILHETQYF. DNA of the CDR3: TGTGCCTGGAGTGTCACTAGCGGGACAAGAATCTTACATGAGACCCAGTACTTC.

The gene calls are TRBV5-4 and TRBJ2-1; possibly TRBD2 for D (7 bases). The length of the CDR3 is 14 residues. V shed 8 bases and J shed 3 bases, with 15 bases lying between them. Germline V gene sequence: CDR1 SGHNT, CDR2 YYREEE (reference sequence). CDR3 nucleotide sequence: TGTGCCAGTTTCGCGGGGGCGAACTACAATGAGCAGTTCTTC. Translating it yields CASFAGANYNEQFF.

J is TRBJ1-5 and V is TRBV7-2; D call uncertain. CDR3 length equals 15 residues. Germline lookup yields CDR1 SGHTA and CDR2 FQGNSA. V dropped 0 bases and J dropped 0 bases, with 6 bases sitting between them. CDR3 region: CASSLAGYSNQPQHF. CDR3 bases: TGTGCCAGCAGCTTAGCGGGGTATAGCAATCAGCCCCAGCATTTT.

This clone was observed a handful of times. This chain uses TRBV5-1 with TRBJ2-5, with 8 bases lining up with TRBD1. The CDR3 is 13 residues long. V shed 6 bases and J 5 bases; nucleotides not matched to a gene: 6. CDR1 is SGHRS and CDR2 is YFSETQ in the germline V gene. This CDR3 is CASTQGAGETQYF. The CDR3 DNA is TGCGCCAGCACGCAGGGGGCAGGCGAGACCCAGTACTTC.

This clone was observed a few times. V gene TRBV27 combines with J gene TRBJ1-4, with TRBD1 as a possible D gene (5 bases). The CDR3 totals 15 residues. Trimming pared 6 bases from V and 5 bases from J, leaving 16 bases between. Looked up from germline, CDR1 is MNHEY and CDR2 is SMNVEV (reference sequence). The CDR3: CASSPMGRHNEKLFF. CDR3 in DNA: TGTGCCAGCAGCCCTATGGGACGCCACAATGAAAAACTGTTTTTT.

This chain uses TRBV6-1 with TRBJ1-1, with a weak D call TRBD1 (5 bases). The CDR3 has 13 amino acids. From germline, CDR1 is MNHNS and CDR2 SASEGT. The V end was cut by 8 bases, the J end by 0 bases, with 10 bases between. Here the CDR3 reads CASDLGVNTEAFF. CDR3 DNA: TGTGCCAGCGACCTGGGGGTGAACACTGAAGCTTTCTTT.

This chain joins TRBV9 and TRBJ2-4; 7 bases match TRBD1. V trimming: 4 bases; J trimming: 1 base; junction bases outside the gene matches: 2. The V gene's germline CDR1 is SGDLS and CDR2 YYNGEE. There are 14 residues in the CDR3. The CDR3 sequence is CASSTQGAKNIQYF. CDR3 nucleotides: TGTGCCAGCAGCACACAGGGGGCCAAAAACATTCAGTACTTC.

The chain employs TRBV4-1 and TRBJ2-2, with 11 bases that match TRBD2. Looked up from germline, CDR1 is MGHRA and CDR2 is YSYEKL. Losses at the gene ends were 1 base for V and 0 bases for J; bases not matched to a gene: 1. This CDR3 comprises 17 residues. In DNA, the CDR3 is TGCGCCAGCAGCCAAGTGGGACTAGCGGCGAACACCGGGGAGCTGTTTTTT. It yields the protein CASSQVGLAANTGELFF.

This clone was seen more than once but under ten times. V usage is TRBV25-1 and J usage is TRBJ2-5; TRBD2 matches 10 bases. CDR1 is MGHDK and CDR2 is SYGVNS in the germline V gene. V lost 4 bases and J lost 7; bases outside the gene matches: 9. The CDR3 is 15 amino acids. CDR3 sequence (DNA): TGTGCCAGCAGTGCTGCCGGGACTAGCGTGGCGACCCAGTACTTC. This encodes CASSAAGTSVATQYF.

The V and J genes are TRBV30 and TRBJ1-1; D unresolved. Trimming removed 3 bases from V and 2 bases from J, with 13 bases in between. This CDR3 is built from 14 residues. Germline CDR1 and CDR2: GTSNPN and SVGIG (reference sequence). CDR3 sequence reads: CAWRGDRVNTEAFF. DNA of the CDR3: TGTGCCTGGAGAGGAGACCGGGTAAACACTGAAGCTTTCTTT.

CDR3: CASGWTSPGYF. DNA for the CDR3: TGTGCCAGCGGGTGGACTAGCCCCGGGTATTTT. This rearrangement joins TRBV25-1 to TRBJ2-3; TRBD2 matches at 8 bases. Germline CDR1 MGHDK, CDR2 SYGVNS. J gave up 14 bases and V 8 bases, and 9 bases lay outside the gene matches. This CDR3 region has 11 residues. The full variable domain, its missing parts supplied by reference TRBV25-1 and TRBJ2-3, is EADIYQTPRYLVIGTGKKITLECSQTMGHDKMYWYQQDPGMELHLIHYSYGVNSTEKGDLSSESTVSRIRTEHFPLTLESARPSHTSQYLCASGWTSPGYFGPGTRLTVL.

In this sample, this clone turned up a few times. The chain links TRBV19 to TRBJ2-3; no definite D call. V lost 6 bases and J lost 0, with 16 bases in between. Germline assignment: CDR1 LNHDA and CDR2 SQIVND (reference sequence). This CDR3 region has 16 residues. This chain's CDR3 is CASSLLGRASTDTQYF. DNA for the CDR3: TGTGCCAGTAGCTTACTCGGACGGGCTAGCACAGATACGCAGTATTTT.

This clone has a handful of counts. The chain has TRBV14 and TRBJ1-3; D may be TRBD1 (5 bases). V shed 1 base and J shed 0 bases, with 7 bases lying between them. Germline loops: CDR1 SGHDN, CDR2 FVKESK. The CDR3 has 15 residues. CDR3 loop: CASSQVTDSGNTIYF. The CDR3 bases are TGTGCCAGCAGCCAAGTGACAGACTCTGGAAACACCATATATTTT.

The chain has TRBV7-2 and TRBJ1-1; no clear D. The V gene lost 1 base and the J gene lost 1 base, with 4 bases spanning the gap. This CDR3 comprises 13 residues. Germline CDR1 and CDR2: SGHTA and FQGNSA. CDR3 residues: CASSLGENTEAFF. Here the CDR3 DNA reads TGTGCCAGCAGCTTAGGAGAGAACACTGAAGCTTTCTTT.

The V gene is TRBV30, the J gene TRBJ2-1; D might be TRBD2 (7 bases). V lost 3 bases and J lost 8, with 17 bases in between. Germline V gene lookup returns CDR1 GTSNPN and CDR2 SVGIG (reference sequence). The CDR3 contains 14 residues. CDR3: CAWRRGGAGHEQFF. CDR3 nucleotide sequence: TGTGCCTGGAGGAGAGGGGGGGCAGGCCATGAGCAGTTCTTC.

The chain couples TRBV29-1 to TRBJ1-2, with TRBD1 as a possible D gene (6 bases). This CDR3 is built from 11 residues. The V and J ends lost 8 bases and 4 bases respectively, with 11 bases between them. Per the germline V gene, CDR1 is SQVTM and CDR2 is ANQGSEA. CDR3 DNA sequence: TGCAGCTCGACAGGCGGCTATGGCTACACCTTC. Translated: CSSTGGYGYTF.

This chain uses TRBV10-3 with TRBJ1-6; D gene uncertain. CDR3 length equals 13 residues. Trimming removed 4 bases at V and 6 bases at J, with 7 bases between. Looked up from germline, CDR1 is ENHRY and CDR2 is SYGVKD. As DNA, the CDR3 is TGTGCCATCAGTGGAAACTCTAATTCACCCCTCCACTTT. Protein: CAISGNSNSPLHF.

This clone was observed a few times. The genes are TRBV7-6 and TRBJ2-7; maybe TRBD1 (7 bases). From germline, CDR1 is SGHVS and CDR2 FNYEAQ. This CDR3 is built from 21 residues. Trimming removed 1 base from V and 1 base from J, with 29 bases in between. The CDR3 protein is CASSLVPGDSPSPSQSYEQYF. CDR3 DNA sequence: TGTGCCAGCAGCTTAGTCCCGGGGGACAGCCCCTCTCCCTCCCAATCCTACGAGCAGTACTTC. The full variable domain, rest sourced from reference TRBV7-6 and TRBJ2-7, is GAGVSQSPRYKVTKRGQDVALRCDPISGHVSLYWYRQALGQGPEFLTYFNYEAQQDKSGLPNDRFSAERPEGSISTLTIQRTEQRDSAMYRCASSLVPGDSPSPSQSYEQYFGPGTRLTVT.

This clone turned up a few times. This chain joins TRBV29-1 and TRBJ2-7; perhaps TRBD2 as D (5 bases). CDR3 length equals 15 residues. The germline V gene encodes CDR1 SQVTM and CDR2 ANQGSEA. Trimming took off 5 bases at V and 1 base at J, with 18 bases between the two ends. In DNA form, the CDR3 reads TGCAGCGTTCTGAGACTCCGGGGAGTTTCCTACGAGCAGTACTTC. The encoded protein is CSVLRLRGVSYEQYF.

The chain uses TRBV30 and TRBJ2-1; 8 nucleotides align to TRBD1. Germline assignment: CDR1 GTSNPN and CDR2 SVGIG (reference sequence). This CDR3 has 14 amino acids. Trimming cost V 0 bases and J 9 bases; bases outside gene matches: 7. The CDR3 is CAWSVGQAVGEQFF. DNA for the CDR3: TGTGCCTGGAGTGTGGGACAGGCGGTGGGTGAGCAGTTCTTC.